These 22 T cell receptor beta chains were all obtained from the same sample, sequenced in a study of cytomegalovirus exposure and HLA in healthy donors. 13 Jbeta primers and 60 Vbeta primers were used for the PCR. Repertoires were generated with immunoSEQ multiplex PCR, while TCRdb's copy carries only in-frame clones and drops some. The sample yields 150,000 to 200,000 clones, roughly 80% seen once. The specimen was PBMCs. Every receptor here comes from a male donor in good health and CMV-seronegative.

The V call is TRBV30, the J call TRBJ2-7; TRBD1 matches at 7 bases. V was pared by 8 bases and J by 3 bases, with 4 bases of the junction left unmatched. CDR3 length: 11 residues. Germline CDR1 and CDR2: GTSNPN and SVGIG (reference sequence). CDR3 nucleotide sequence: TGTGCCAGCCGGGACAGCTACGAGCAGTACTTC. It translates to CASRDSYEQYF.

The rearrangement joins TRBV4-1 to TRBJ1-1, with D maybe TRBD1 (5 bases). The germline V gene has CDR1 MGHRA and CDR2 YSYEKL. Trimming took off 4 bases at V and 0 bases at J, with 18 bases between the two ends. The CDR3 loop spans 17 amino acids. In nucleotides, the CDR3 is TGCGCCAGCAGCCCAAGTGTAAGGGGTGCGATGAACACTGAAGCTTTCTTT. It specifies CASSPSVRGAMNTEAFF.

This chain uses TRBV14 with TRBJ2-5; no definite D call. CDR1 and CDR2 (germline): SGHDN, FVKESK. V was clipped by 4 bases and J by 4 bases, with 13 bases between them. This CDR3 is built from 14 residues. The DNA for the CDR3 is TGTGCCAGCAGCCGATCCCCGAAGCGAGAGACCCAGTACTTC. This gives the protein CASSRSPKRETQYF.

The J gene is TRBJ2-7, the V gene TRBV21-1; the table's TRBD1 call for D was not verified on the DNA. TRBV21-1 is listed as a pseudogene. This CDR3 contains 16 residues. In DNA, the CDR3 is TGTGCCAGCAGCAATTTAGGACAGGGTGAAGACTACGAGCAGTACTTC. It encodes CASSNLGQGEDYEQYF.

The chain has TRBV7-8 and TRBJ1-1; D might be TRBD1 (5 bases). Germline CDR1 SGHVS, CDR2 FQNEAQ. This CDR3 has 14 amino acids. V was clipped by 5 bases and J by 0 bases, with 10 bases between them. Written as DNA, the CDR3 is TGTGCCAGCAGCCTTGGGGCGGTGAACACTGAAGCTTTCTTT. Amino acid sequence: CASSLGAVNTEAFF.

This clone was observed once. The chain employs TRBV4-1 and TRBJ2-5; D possibly corresponds to TRBD2 (6 bases). Trimming took off 1 base at V and 11 bases at J, with 26 bases between the two ends. Germline lookup yields CDR1 MGHRA and CDR2 YSYEKL. This CDR3 region has 17 residues. The CDR3 bases are TGCGCCAGCAGCCAAGCGGGACTGAGGGACTCGAGTGTGGAGCAGTACTTC. Protein sequence: CASSQAGLRDSSVEQYF.

The V and J genes are TRBV28 and TRBJ2-7, with 8 bases matching TRBD2. CDR1 MDHEN and CDR2 SYDVKM come from the germline V gene. Unmatched junction bases numbered 17, after V lost 3 bases and J lost 7 bases. CDR3 size: 17 residues. For the CDR3, the DNA is TGTGCCAGCAGTTTGGACAGTAGCGGGGAGACTGGATGGGAGCAGTACTTC. This encodes CASSLDSSGETGWEQYF.

This clone appeared once. V and J are TRBV5-1 and TRBJ1-1; 9 bases line up with TRBD1. The CDR3 has 15 residues. V shed 4 bases, J shed 6 bases, and the junction held 10 bases outside the gene matches. Germline lookup yields CDR1 SGHRS and CDR2 YFSETQ. CDR3 protein: CASSGGGQGTPEAFF. The DNA for the CDR3 is TGCGCCAGCAGCGGAGGCGGACAGGGGACGCCTGAAGCTTTCTTT.

The V and J genes are TRBV6-6 and TRBJ2-3, with D tentatively TRBD1 (5 bases). CDR3 length: 12 residues. Germline V gene lookup returns CDR1 MNHNY and CDR2 SVGAGI (reference sequence). V lost 7 bases and J lost 1, with 6 bases in between. The CDR3 DNA sequence: TGTGCCAGCAAAGGGGGCACAGATACGCAGTATTTT. It translates to CASKGGTDTQYF.

The chain joins TRBV4-1 to TRBJ1-2; D is uncertain. This CDR3 is built from 13 residues. V was shortened by 0 bases and J by 5 bases, with 7 bases between the two germline ends. CDR1 and CDR2 from the germline V gene are MGHRA and YSYEKL. CDR3: CASSQEGGYGYTF. CDR3 nucleotide sequence: TGCGCCAGCAGCCAAGAGGGAGGGTATGGCTACACCTTC.

This rearrangement joins TRBV30 to TRBJ2-7; D ambiguous. Trimming took off 2 bases at V and 9 bases at J, with 11 bases between the two ends. The CDR3 covers 11 residues. CDR1 and CDR2 from the germline V gene are GTSNPN and SVGIG (reference sequence). The CDR3 is CAWSMSSVQYF. The CDR3 DNA reads TGTGCCTGGAGTATGAGTTCCGTGCAGTACTTC. Full variable domain (missing parts from reference TRBV30 and TRBJ2-7): SQTIHQWPATLVQPVGSPLSLECTVEGTSNPNLYWYRQAAGRGLQLLFYSVGIGQISSEVPQNLSASRPQDRQFILSSKKLLLSDSGFYLCAWSMSSVQYFGPGTRLTVT.

This clone came up a few times. The chain has TRBV29-1 and TRBJ2-5; 8 bases line up with TRBD1. Germline CDR1 reads SQVTM; CDR2 reads ANQGSEA. Losses at the gene ends were 7 bases for V and 7 bases for J; bases not matched to a gene: 11. This CDR3 region has 13 residues. CDR3 nucleotides: TGCAGCGCCATAGAGACAGGGGACGGGACCCAGTACTTC. It specifies CSAIETGDGTQYF. The variable domain in full, with the rest retrieved from reference TRBV29-1 and TRBJ2-5, is SAVISQKPSRDICQRGTSLTIQCQVDSQVTMMFWYRQQPGQSLTLIATANQGSEATYESGFVIDKFPISRPNLTFSTLTVSNMSPEDSSIYLCSAIETGDGTQYFGPGTRLLVL.

This clone was seen a handful of times. The V gene is TRBV4-3, the J gene TRBJ1-2; no clear D gene. V lost 0 bases and J 8 bases, leaving 22 bases between the germline ends. The germline V gene has CDR1 LGHNA and CDR2 YSLEER. The CDR3 totals 17 residues. The CDR3 DNA follows: TGCGCCAGCAGCCAAGATTGGTCGCTGCAGTCGGGTTACGGCTACACCTTC. This codes for CASSQDWSLQSGYGYTF.

This chain connects TRBV9 to TRBJ2-5, with 14 bases matching TRBD2. CDR3 length: 16 amino acids. Germline assignment: CDR1 SGDLS and CDR2 YYNGEE. Germline trimming cut 4 bases from V and 5 bases from J; bases unmatched to any gene: 7. CDR3 bases: TGTGCCAGCAGCCTGGGACTAGCGGGAGCTGGGGAGACCCAGTACTTC. Translation gives CASSLGLAGAGETQYF. Supplemented by reference TRBV9 and TRBJ2-5, the full variable domain reads DSGVTQTPKHLITATGQRVTLRCSPRSGDLSVYWYQQSLDQGLQFLIQYYNGEERAKGNILERFSAQQFPDLHSELNLSSLELGDSALYFCASSLGLAGAGETQYFGPGTRLLVL.

The V call is TRBV6-5, the J call TRBJ2-5; D not resolved. The CDR3 is made up of 13 amino acids. V dropped 7 bases and J dropped 5 bases, with 14 bases sitting between them. Germline CDR1 MNHEY, CDR2 SVGAGI. In DNA form, the CDR3 reads TGTGCCAGCACTAGTATGGGTGGCGAGACCCAGTACTTC. This translates into CASTSMGGETQYF.

This chain joins TRBV7-7 and TRBJ2-1, with TRBD2 matching 10 bases. Per germline, CDR1 SSHAT and CDR2 FNYEAQ (reference sequence). V trimming: 4 bases; J trimming: 10 bases; junction bases outside the gene matches: 7. The CDR3 loop spans 14 amino acids. The CDR3 loop is CASSSLAGAGEQFF. CDR3 coding DNA: TGTGCCAGCAGCTCCCTAGCGGGGGCAGGAGAGCAGTTCTTC.

V and J are TRBV15 and TRBJ2-7; TRBD2 agrees at 7 bases. From germline, CDR1 is LNHNV and CDR2 YYDKDF (reference sequence). This CDR3 is built from 16 residues. J lost 0 bases, V lost 6 bases, and 11 bases had no gene match. The CDR3 loop reads CATSKRTRDYSYEQYF. The CDR3 nucleotides are TGTGCCACCAGTAAACGAACCCGGGACTACTCCTACGAGCAGTACTTC. Complete variable domain (other parts from reference TRBV15 and TRBJ2-7): DAMVIQNPRYQVTQFGKPVTLSCSQTLNHNVMYWYQQKSSQAPKLLFHYYDKDFNNEADTPDNFQSRRPNTSFCFLDIRSPGLGDTAMYLCATSKRTRDYSYEQYFGPGTRLTVT.

This sequence joins TRBV27 and TRBJ2-4; 10 nucleotides agree with TRBD1. CDR1 and CDR2 (germline): MNHEY, SMNVEV (reference sequence). The CDR3 length is 18 residues. The ends lost 2 bases at V and 1 base at J; junction bases unmatched: 8. The DNA for the CDR3 is TGTGCCAGCAGTTTAGGCGTCGGACAGGGGGTGGCCAAAAACATTCAGTACTTC. Translation: CASSLGVGQGVAKNIQYF.

This chain joins TRBV15 and TRBJ2-5; no clear D gene. This CDR3 is built from 17 residues. Germline-derived CDR1 and CDR2 are LNHNV and YYDKDF (reference sequence). V was clipped by 0 bases and J by 1 base, with 15 bases between them. This chain's CDR3 is CATSRDLPLEIQETQYF. CDR3 sequence (DNA): TGTGCCACCAGCAGAGATCTACCCCTAGAGATCCAAGAGACCCAGTACTTC.

The chain joins TRBV5-6 to TRBJ2-2, with 7 positions matching TRBD2. In germline, CDR1 is SGHDT, CDR2 YYEEEE. CDR3 length equals 15 residues. J gave up 1 base and V 2 bases, and 2 bases lay outside the gene matches. The DNA for the CDR3 is TGTGCCAGCAGCTTCCCTAGCGGGAACACCGGGGAGCTGTTTTTT. Protein product: CASSFPSGNTGELFF.

V usage is TRBV7-2 and J usage is TRBJ2-1; 9 bases fit TRBD2. Trimming removed 2 bases from V and 3 bases from J; junction bases left unmatched: 8. CDR1 and CDR2 from the germline V gene are SGHTA and FQGNSA. The length of the CDR3 is 17 residues. CDR3 nucleotide sequence: TGTGCCAGCAGCTTAAAGGCAGCGGGGGGCCTCTACAATGAGCAGTTCTTC. It encodes CASSLKAAGGLYNEQFF. The full variable domain, its missing parts supplied by reference TRBV7-2 and TRBJ2-1, is GAGVSQSPSNKVTEKGKDVELRCDPISGHTALYWYRQSLGQGLEFLIYFQGNSAPDKSGLPSDRFSAERTGGSVSTLTIQRTQQEDSAVYLCASSLKAAGGLYNEQFFGPGTRLTVL.

This rearrangement joins TRBV5-1 to TRBJ2-7; 10 bases align to TRBD1. CDR1 and CDR2 (germline): SGHRS, YFSETQ. This CDR3 has 16 amino acids. The V and J ends lost 1 base and 4 bases, in that order; junction bases with no gene match: 8. The CDR3 reads CASSLSWTGGRYEQYF. CDR3 sequence (DNA): TGCGCCAGCAGCTTGTCGTGGACAGGGGGGAGGTACGAGCAGTACTTC.